This T cell receptor beta chain was recovered during a study of blood T cell repertoires in COVID-19. At the level of the study: Collection of acute and convalescent COVID-19 samples took place in the United States, Italy and Spain. PBMCs, B-cell-depleted T cells, or T cells provided the cDNA or gDNA that made up the material.

V dropped 1 base and J dropped 3; count of bases not matched to a gene: 7. The CDR3 has 17 residues. Germline V gene sequence: CDR1 LNHDA, CDR2 SQIVND (reference sequence). TCRdb's table, derived via immunoSEQ multiplex PCR, lists solely in-frame clones and lacks some. The repertoire has 300,000 to 400,000 clones, around 90% of them found once; the top ten carry under 3.5%. The J gene is TRBJ1-5, the V gene TRBV19, with 9 nucleotides matching TRBD1. The source of this sequence is a young woman with COVID-19, enrolled during active disease. Sequencing used peripheral blood. The CDR3 nucleotides are TGTGCCAGTAGTATAGGGTCGGGACAGGGAAACAATCAGCCCCAGCATTTT. Its translation is CASSIGSGQGNNQPQHF.